The subject of this entry is one TCR beta chain. The V and J ends lost 6 bases and 7 bases, in that order; junction bases with no gene match: 8. Germline-derived CDR1 and CDR2 are MNHNY and SVGAGI (reference sequence). The CDR3 runs to 13 residues. Amplification used 60 Vbeta primers and 13 Jbeta primers. Produced via immunoSEQ multiplex PCR; TCRdb's table is partial and in-frame only. Of about 94,000 clones listed, about three fifths are singletons. This record belongs to a study of cytomegalovirus exposure and HLA in healthy donors. The sequencing sample was made of PBMCs. This receptor was taken from a man younger than 40 in good health and CMV-seronegative. J is TRBJ1-1 and V is TRBV6-6, with TRBD1 identical over 7 bases. Here the CDR3 DNA reads TGTGCCAGCAGCCCAGGGACAGCTCGTGAAGCTTTCTTT. Amino acids: CASSPGTAREAFF.